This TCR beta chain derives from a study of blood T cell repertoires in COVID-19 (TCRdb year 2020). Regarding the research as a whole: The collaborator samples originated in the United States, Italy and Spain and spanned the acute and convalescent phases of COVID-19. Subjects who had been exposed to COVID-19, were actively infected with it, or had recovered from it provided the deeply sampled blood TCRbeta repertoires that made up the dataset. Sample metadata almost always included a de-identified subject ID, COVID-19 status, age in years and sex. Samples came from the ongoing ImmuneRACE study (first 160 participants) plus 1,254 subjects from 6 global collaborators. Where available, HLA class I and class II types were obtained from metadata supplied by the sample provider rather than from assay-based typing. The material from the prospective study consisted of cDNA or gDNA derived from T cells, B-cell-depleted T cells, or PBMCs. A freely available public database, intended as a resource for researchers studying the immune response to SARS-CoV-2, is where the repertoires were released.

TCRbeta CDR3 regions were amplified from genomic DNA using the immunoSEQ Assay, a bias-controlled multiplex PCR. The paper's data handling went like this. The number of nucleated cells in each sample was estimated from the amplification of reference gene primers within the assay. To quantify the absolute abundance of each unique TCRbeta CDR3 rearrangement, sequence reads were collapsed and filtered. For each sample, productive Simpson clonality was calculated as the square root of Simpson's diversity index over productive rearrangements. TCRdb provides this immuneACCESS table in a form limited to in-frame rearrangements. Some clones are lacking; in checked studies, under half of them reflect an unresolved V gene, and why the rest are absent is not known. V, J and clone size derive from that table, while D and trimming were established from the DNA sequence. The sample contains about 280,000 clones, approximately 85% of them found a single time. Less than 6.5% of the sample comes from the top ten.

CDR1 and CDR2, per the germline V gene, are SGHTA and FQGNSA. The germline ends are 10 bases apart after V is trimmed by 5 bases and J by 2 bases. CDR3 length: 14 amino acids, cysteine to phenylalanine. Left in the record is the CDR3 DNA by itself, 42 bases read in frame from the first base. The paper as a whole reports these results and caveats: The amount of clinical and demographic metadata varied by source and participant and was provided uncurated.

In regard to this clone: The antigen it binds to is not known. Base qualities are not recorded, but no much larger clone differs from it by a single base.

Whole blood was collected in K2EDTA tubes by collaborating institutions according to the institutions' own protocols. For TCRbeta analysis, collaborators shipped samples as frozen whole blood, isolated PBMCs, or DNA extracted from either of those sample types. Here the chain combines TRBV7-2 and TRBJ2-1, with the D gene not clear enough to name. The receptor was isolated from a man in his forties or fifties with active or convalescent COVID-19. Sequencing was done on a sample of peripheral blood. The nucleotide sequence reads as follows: TGTGCCAGCAGCAAAGCCGGTACCTACAATGAGCAGTTCTTC. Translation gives CASSKAGTYNEQFF.